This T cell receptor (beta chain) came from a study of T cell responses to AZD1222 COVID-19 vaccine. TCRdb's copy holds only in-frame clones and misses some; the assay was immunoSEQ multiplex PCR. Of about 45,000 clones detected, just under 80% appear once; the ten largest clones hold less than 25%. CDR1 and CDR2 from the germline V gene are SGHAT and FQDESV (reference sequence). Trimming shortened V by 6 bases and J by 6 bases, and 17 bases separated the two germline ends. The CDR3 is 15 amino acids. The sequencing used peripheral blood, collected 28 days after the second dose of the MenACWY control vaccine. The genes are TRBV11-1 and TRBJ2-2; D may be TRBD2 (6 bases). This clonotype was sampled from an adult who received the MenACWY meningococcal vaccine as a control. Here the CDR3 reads CASSLGRRAAGELFF. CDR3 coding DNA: TGTGCCAGCAGTCTGGGCAGGAGGGCCGCCGGGGAGCTGTTTTTT.